Following are 31 T cell receptor beta chains from one sample sequenced in a study of blood T cell repertoires in COVID-19. Here immunoSEQ multiplex PCR was the method, and the copy in TCRdb shows in-frame clones only, minus some. The sample records over 95,000 clones, around 79% being singletons. The sample comprised peripheral blood. These receptors all come from a woman at least 80 years old with active or convalescent COVID-19.

The V call is TRBV9, the J call TRBJ1-2; D uncertain. Germline V gene lookup returns CDR1 SGDLS and CDR2 YYNGEE. V lost 0 bases, J lost 3 bases, and 12 bases lay in between. CDR3 length: 15 residues. CDR3 DNA: TGTGCCAGCAGCGTAGGGAGGGATATTGACTATGGCTACACCTTC. Residues: CASSVGRDIDYGYTF.

The chain joins TRBV25-1 to TRBJ2-1; the D gene is possibly TRBD2 (7 bases). CDR1 and CDR2 (germline): MGHDK, SYGVNS. V lost 7 bases to trimming and J lost 1 base, with 17 bases between them. This CDR3 has 16 amino acids. DNA of the CDR3: TGTGCCAGCATGGGGGCGGGGAGGGGATCCTACAATGAGCAGTTCTTC. Translation gives CASMGAGRGSYNEQFF.

The rearrangement joins TRBV6-5 to TRBJ2-1; 8 bases are shared with TRBD2. Germline lookup yields CDR1 MNHEY and CDR2 SVGAGI. V dropped 6 bases and J dropped 2; count of bases not matched to a gene: 3. The CDR3 sequence is 14 residues long. The CDR3 is CASSSGRAYNEQFF. CDR3 DNA: TGTGCCAGCAGCAGCGGGAGAGCCTACAATGAGCAGTTCTTC.

The chain is built from TRBV19 and TRBJ2-3; 8 nucleotides align to TRBD2. J gave up 4 bases and V 5 bases, and 11 bases lay outside the gene matches. Germline CDR1 LNHDA, CDR2 SQIVND (reference sequence). The CDR3 is 16 residues long. CDR3 protein: CASSDSGRGSADTQYF. CDR3 nucleotide sequence: TGTGCCAGTAGTGACAGCGGGAGAGGTAGTGCAGATACGCAGTATTTT. The full variable domain, its missing parts supplied by reference TRBV19 and TRBJ2-3, is DGGITQSPKYLFRKEGQNVTLSCEQNLNHDAMYWYRQDPGQGLRLIYYSQIVNDFQKGDIAEGYSVSREKKESFPLTVTSAQKNPTAFYLCASSDSGRGSADTQYFGPGTRLTVL.

The rearrangement links TRBV2 to TRBJ1-1; D perhaps matches TRBD1 (5 bases). V shed 6 bases and J shed 0 bases, with 8 bases lying between them. This CDR3 has 13 residues. Germline-derived CDR1 and CDR2 are SNHLY and FYNNEI. The CDR3 sequence: CASSQTVNTEAFF. The CDR3 nucleotides read TGTGCCAGCAGCCAGACAGTGAACACTGAAGCTTTCTTT. The full variable domain, with the rest looked up from reference TRBV2 and TRBJ1-1, is EPEVTQTPSHQVTQMGQEVILRCVPISNHLYFYWYRQILGQKVEFLVSFYNNEISEKSEIFDDQFSVERPDGSNFTLKIRSTKLEDSAMYFCASSQTVNTEAFFGQGTRLTVV.

V usage is TRBV28 and J usage is TRBJ2-3; D is unclear. CDR3 length: 15 residues. CDR1 and CDR2 (germline): MDHEN, SYDVKM. Trimming removed 6 bases from V and 0 bases from J, with 13 bases in between. The CDR3: CASSTMVTSTDTQYF. The CDR3 DNA sequence: TGTGCCAGCAGCACGATGGTTACTAGCACAGATACGCAGTATTTT.

V is TRBV5-1 and J is TRBJ2-7; 10 nucleotides agree with TRBD2. CDR1 SGHRS and CDR2 YFSETQ come from the germline V gene. There are 13 residues in the CDR3. The V and J ends lost 7 bases and 3 bases, in that order; junction bases with no gene match: 4. The CDR3 bases are TGCGCCAGCGGTCTAGCGGGGGACTACGAGCAGTACTTC. Amino acid sequence: CASGLAGDYEQYF.

The chain joins TRBV2 to TRBJ2-5; no reliable D call. Germline V gives CDR1 SNHLY, CDR2 FYNNEI. The CDR3 runs 13 residues. Trimming stripped 2 bases from V and 2 bases from J, with 6 bases between. CDR3 nucleotide sequence: TGTGCCAGCAGTGAAATGAGACAAGAGACCCAGTACTTC. Its translation is CASSEMRQETQYF.

The chain links TRBV6-5 to TRBJ2-6; TRBD2 might be the D (5 bases). The CDR3 has 15 residues. V lost 10 bases and J lost 0, with 13 bases in between. From germline, CDR1 is MNHEY and CDR2 SVGAGI. CDR3 sequence (DNA): TGTGCCACCCAGAGCGGAGGCTCTGGGGCCAACGTCCTGACTTTC. It translates to CATQSGGSGANVLTF.

J is TRBJ2-7 and V is TRBV7-2, with 9 bases lining up with TRBD1. With 1 base clipped from V and 6 bases from J, the junction kept 7 bases outside the gene matches. This CDR3 is built from 15 residues. From germline, CDR1 is SGHTA and CDR2 FQGNSA. Written as DNA, the CDR3 is TGTGCCAGCAGCTTAGAAGGACAGGGGTTGAGCGAGCAGTACTTC. Residues: CASSLEGQGLSEQYF.

The rearrangement uses TRBV7-3 and TRBJ1-3; 8 bases map to TRBD1. The V segment lost 4 bases and the J segment 6 bases; nucleotides outside the gene matches: 26. The CDR3 has 21 residues. Germline assignment: CDR1 SGHTA and CDR2 FQGTGA. CDR3 region: CASSSHASDRVDRLGQNTIYF. In DNA, the CDR3 is TGTGCCAGCAGCTCCCACGCCTCGGACAGGGTTGATCGTCTGGGTCAAAACACCATATATTTT.

CDR3 protein: CASSPRGGEGRQYF. In nucleotides, the CDR3 is TGTGCCAGCTCACCACGGGGGGGAGAAGGAAGGCAGTATTTT. This chain joins TRBV18 and TRBJ2-3, with TRBD2 matching 7 bases. The CDR3 covers 14 residues. Germline-derived CDR1 and CDR2 are KGHSH and LQKENI. V dropped 1 base and J dropped 11; count of bases not matched to a gene: 9.

The chain is built from TRBV5-1 and TRBJ1-2; 7 bases align to TRBD1. V lost 3 bases and J lost 1; bases outside the gene matches: 12. The germline V gene encodes CDR1 SGHRS and CDR2 YFSETQ. The CDR3 has 17 amino acids. The CDR3 region has the DNA TGCGCCAGCAGCTCGTCCCCCTGGGACAGCGGTAACTATGGCTACACCTTC. Protein product: CASSSSPWDSGNYGYTF. Full variable domain (rest looked up from reference TRBV5-1 and TRBJ1-2): KAGVTQTPRYLIKTRGQQVTLSCSPISGHRSVSWYQQTPGQGLQFLFEYFSETQRNKGNFPGRFSGRQFSNSRSEMNVSTLELGDSALYLCASSSSPWDSGNYGYTFGSGTRLTVV.

Of note for this clone: The junction departs from the called germline gene at one end, perhaps through a read error. J is TRBJ1-1 and V is TRBV7-2; 8 bases fit TRBD1. From germline, CDR1 is SGHTA and CDR2 FQGNSA. CDR3 length: 14 residues. The CDR3 nucleotides read TGTGCCAGCAGCTCCAAACTCCTACGGACAGGGCGGATCTTT. This translates into CASSSKLLRTGRIF.

The rearrangement uses TRBV18 and TRBJ2-1, with D possibly matching TRBD2 (5 bases). The V end was cut by 3 bases, the J end by 7 bases, with 10 bases between. This CDR3 contains 13 residues. Germline assignment: CDR1 KGHSH and CDR2 LQKENI. CDR3 amino acids: CASSPMRGNEQFF. CDR3 DNA sequence: TGTGCCAGCTCACCCATGAGAGGGAATGAGCAGTTCTTC.

Many counts were recorded for this clone. The chain uses TRBV19 and TRBJ2-2, with D possibly being TRBD2 (5 bases). This CDR3 contains 14 residues. From germline, CDR1 is LNHDA and CDR2 SQIVND (reference sequence). With 3 bases removed from V and 8 bases from J, the gap between germline ends came to 13 bases. The CDR3 loop is CASSIDGPGGELFF. Written as DNA, the CDR3 is TGTGCCAGTAGTATTGACGGTCCGGGGGGGGAGCTGTTTTTT. The full variable domain, its missing parts supplied by reference TRBV19 and TRBJ2-2, is DGGITQSPKYLFRKEGQNVTLSCEQNLNHDAMYWYRQDPGQGLRLIYYSQIVNDFQKGDIAEGYSVSREKKESFPLTVTSAQKNPTAFYLCASSIDGPGGELFFGEGSRLTVL.

The genes are TRBV5-6 and TRBJ2-1; D is uncertain. There are 15 residues in the CDR3. Trimming took off 7 bases at V and 0 bases at J, with 14 bases between the two ends. Germline V CDR1 and CDR2: SGHDT, YYEEEE. The CDR3 bases are TGTGCCAGCGGGCGTTTGGCTATCTCCTACAATGAGCAGTTCTTC. Protein: CASGRLAISYNEQFF.

The V call is TRBV7-3, the J call TRBJ1-1; D gene unclear. The CDR3 is made up of 13 amino acids. The ends were cut back, 2 bases at V and 1 base at J, with 5 bases in the middle. Germline CDR1 SGHTA, CDR2 FQGTGA. CDR3 amino acids: CASSLGRNTEAFF. CDR3 DNA sequence: TGTGCCAGCAGCTTAGGGAGGAACACTGAAGCTTTCTTT.

This rearrangement joins TRBV11-3 to TRBJ1-6; 7 bases agree with TRBD1. This CDR3 is built from 15 residues. Germline V gene lookup returns CDR1 SGHNT and CDR2 YENEEA. Trimming removed 5 bases from V and 3 bases from J; junction bases left unmatched: 4. The chain's CDR3 is CASSHRQGYNSPLHF. The CDR3 coding sequence is TGTGCCAGCAGCCACCGACAGGGCTATAATTCACCCCTCCACTTT.

The rearrangement links TRBV2 to TRBJ2-5; TRBD2 matches 8 bases. V was pared by 3 bases and J by 4 bases, with 4 bases of the junction left unmatched. Germline V gene data show CDR1 as SNHLY and CDR2 as FYNNEI. The CDR3 loop spans 14 amino acids. In DNA form, the CDR3 reads TGTGCCAGCAGTGACGGGAGGGCCGCAGAGACCCAGTACTTC. As protein: CASSDGRAAETQYF.

As concerns this clone: One end of the junction varies from germline; a read error may be responsible. J is TRBJ1-1 and V is TRBV5-1; D is possibly TRBD1 (5 bases). The CDR3 length is 16 residues. Germline V gene data show CDR1 as SGHRS and CDR2 as YFSETQ. CDR3 DNA sequence: TGTGCCGGCGGCTCCCTAGGGGCCCCGGGGGGCACTGAAGCTTTCTTT. This translates into CAGGSLGAPGGTEAFF. The full variable domain, completed using reference TRBV5-1 and TRBJ1-1, is KAGVTQTPRYLIKTRGQQVTLSCSPISGHRSVSWYQQTPGQGLQFLFEYFSETQRNKGNFPGRFSGRQFSNSRSEMNVSTLELGDSALYLCAGGSLGAPGGTEAFFGQGTRLTVV.

The genes are TRBV6-5 and TRBJ2-5; 14 nucleotides match TRBD2. Germline loops: CDR1 MNHEY, CDR2 SVGAGI. Germline trimming cut 6 bases from V and 5 bases from J; bases unmatched to any gene: 2. The CDR3 is 14 residues long. The CDR3 DNA is TGTGCCAGCAGCGGGACTAGCGGGAGTGAGACCCAGTACTTC. This translates into CASSGTSGSETQYF.

The chain couples TRBV2 to TRBJ1-2, with TRBD1 matching over 8 bases. V lost 7 bases to trimming and J lost 8 bases; unmatched junction nucleotides: 12. The CDR3 has 14 amino acids. Germline V CDR1 and CDR2: SNHLY, FYNNEI. Here the CDR3 reads CASTIGQGSRGYTF. The DNA for the CDR3 is TGTGCCAGCACCATCGGACAGGGTTCGCGAGGCTACACCTTC.

CDR3 sequence: CASSLTGKQETQYF. CDR3 sequence (DNA): TGTGCCAGCTCACTGACAGGAAAACAAGAGACCCAGTACTTC. V is TRBV18 and J is TRBJ2-5; possibly TRBD1 for D (6 bases). Germline assignment: CDR1 KGHSH and CDR2 LQKENI. V lost 4 bases to trimming and J lost 2 bases, with 11 bases between them. CDR3 size: 14 residues.

The chain links TRBV5-3 to TRBJ2-1; 7 nucleotides line up with TRBD2. TRBV5-3 is classed as an ORF, of uncertain function. The CDR3 length is 16 residues. Trimming removed 5 bases from V and 9 bases from J; junction bases left unmatched: 17. This CDR3 reads CARRCRPGGPPSEQFF. The CDR3 DNA sequence: TGTGCCAGAAGATGCCGCCCGGGAGGCCCTCCGAGTGAGCAGTTCTTC.

V is TRBV6-5 and J is TRBJ2-7; 8 bases fit TRBD1. CDR3 length: 14 amino acids. CDR1 is MNHEY, CDR2 SVGAGI, per germline. V gave up 5 bases and J gave up 3 bases; unmatched junction bases: 6. The CDR3 DNA reads as TGTGCCAGCAGTACCGGGACAGGAGTCTACGAGCAGTACTTC. Protein sequence: CASSTGTGVYEQYF.

This chain uses TRBV11-2 with TRBJ1-2; D is unresolved. V was clipped by 1 base and J by 1 base, with 7 bases between them. Germline V CDR1 and CDR2: SGHAT, FQNNGV. There are 14 residues in the CDR3. The CDR3 loop reads CASSLGQVNYGYTF. The CDR3 nucleotides are TGTGCCAGCAGCTTAGGACAAGTTAACTATGGCTACACCTTC.

This clone was detected only once. The chain links TRBV7-2 to TRBJ2-1; a possible D gene is TRBD2 (6 bases). The CDR3 has 15 residues. Per the germline V gene, CDR1 is SGHTA and CDR2 is FQGNSA. V was trimmed by 2 bases and J by 6 bases, leaving 14 bases between them. CDR3 residues: CASSLFLGGANEQFF. The DNA for the CDR3 is TGTGCCAGCAGCTTATTTTTGGGGGGTGCCAATGAGCAGTTCTTC.

The gene calls are TRBV3-1 (or the pseudogene TRBV3-2) and TRBJ2-4, with TRBD2 identical over 8 bases. CDR1 and CDR2 from the germline V gene are LGHDT and YNNKEL (reference sequence). With 0 bases clipped from V and 7 bases from J, the junction kept 2 bases outside the gene matches. The CDR3 has 14 residues. The CDR3 here is CASSQEGTSNIQYF. CDR3 coding DNA: TGTGCCAGCAGCCAAGAAGGGACTAGTAACATTCAGTACTTC.

CDR3 DNA sequence: TGCGCCAGCAGCCAGCCAGTGGATACGCAGTATTTT. Its translation is CASSQPVDTQYF. This chain links TRBV4-1 with TRBJ2-3, with unresolved D. Germline V gene data show CDR1 as MGHRA and CDR2 as YSYEKL. V was shortened by 3 bases and J by 6 bases, with 7 bases between the two germline ends. The length of the CDR3 is 12 residues.

The gene calls are TRBV5-1 and TRBJ2-5; 7 positions agree with TRBD2. Germline loops: CDR1 SGHRS, CDR2 YFSETQ. This CDR3 comprises 16 residues. J lost 0 bases, V lost 2 bases, and 7 bases had no gene match. CDR3 sequence: CASSFGAAGYQETQYF. Written as DNA, the CDR3 is TGCGCCAGCAGCTTTGGGGCAGCGGGGTACCAAGAGACCCAGTACTTC.